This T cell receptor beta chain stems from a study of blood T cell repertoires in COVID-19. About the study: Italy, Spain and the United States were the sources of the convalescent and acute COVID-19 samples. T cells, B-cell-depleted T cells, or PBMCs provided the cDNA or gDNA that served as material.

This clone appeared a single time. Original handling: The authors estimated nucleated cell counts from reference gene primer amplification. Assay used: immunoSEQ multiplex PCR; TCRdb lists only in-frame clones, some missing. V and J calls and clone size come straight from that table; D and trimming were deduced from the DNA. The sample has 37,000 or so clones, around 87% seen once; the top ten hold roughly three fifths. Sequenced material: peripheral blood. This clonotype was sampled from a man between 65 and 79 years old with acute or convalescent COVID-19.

This CDR3 reads CASSRLGQGLNSNQPQHF. DNA for the CDR3: TGTGCCAGCAGCCGCCTGGGACAGGGACTGAATAGCAATCAGCCCCAGCATTTT. The chain employs TRBV5-6 and TRBJ1-5, with TRBD1 matching over 9 bases. The CDR3 covers 18 residues. In germline, CDR1 is SGHDT, CDR2 YYEEEE. V lost 4 bases to trimming and J lost 0 bases; unmatched junction nucleotides: 11. The variable domain in full, with the rest retrieved from reference TRBV5-6 and TRBJ1-5, is DAGVTQSPTHLIKTRGQQVTLRCSPKSGHDTVSWYQQALGQGPQFIFQYYEEEERQRGNFPDRFSGHQFPNYSSELNVNALLLGDSALYLCASSRLGQGLNSNQPQHFGDGTRLSIL.